The source of this T cell receptor (beta chain) is a study of molecular identifiers for immune sequencing clone quantification. At least ten counts were recorded for this clonotype. A single record per CDR3 protein comes from TCRdb applying MiXCR to the PCR reads. The sample yields 70,000 to 90,000 distinct CDR3 sequences, under 25% seen once. CDR1 and CDR2 (germline): LNHDA, SQIVND (reference sequence). The length of the CDR3 is 14 residues. V gave up 5 bases and J gave up 1 base; unmatched junction bases: 4. The sequencing input was naive CD8+ T cells from blood, with Jurkat cell RNA spiked in. The subset: FACS-sorted CD8+CD4-CCR7+CD45RA+ naive T cells. The chain recombines TRBV19 with TRBJ2-7; 8 positions agree with TRBD1. The receptor comes from a human donor in good health. Some libraries in this study had Jurkat cell RNA spiked in. CDR3: CASSFTGGSYEQYF. DNA for the CDR3: TGTGCCAGTAGTTTCACAGGGGGTTCCTACGAGCAGTACTTC.